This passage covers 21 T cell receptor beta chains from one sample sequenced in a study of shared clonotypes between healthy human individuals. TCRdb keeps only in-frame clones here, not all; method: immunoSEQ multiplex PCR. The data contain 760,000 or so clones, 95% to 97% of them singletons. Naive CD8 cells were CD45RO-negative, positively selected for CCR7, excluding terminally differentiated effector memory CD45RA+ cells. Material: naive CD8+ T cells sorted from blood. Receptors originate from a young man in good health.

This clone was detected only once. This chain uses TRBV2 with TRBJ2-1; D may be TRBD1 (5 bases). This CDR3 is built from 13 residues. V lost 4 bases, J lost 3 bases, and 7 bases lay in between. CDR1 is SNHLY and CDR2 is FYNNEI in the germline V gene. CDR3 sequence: CASSGQNYNEQFF. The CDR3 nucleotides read TGTGCCAGCAGTGGACAGAACTACAATGAGCAGTTCTTC.

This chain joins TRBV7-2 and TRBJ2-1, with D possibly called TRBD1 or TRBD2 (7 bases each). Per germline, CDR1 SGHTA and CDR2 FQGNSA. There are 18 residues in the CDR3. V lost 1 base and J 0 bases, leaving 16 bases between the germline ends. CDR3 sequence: CASSLGEGALSSYNEQFF. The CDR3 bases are TGTGCCAGCAGCTTAGGGGAGGGGGCGTTGAGCTCCTACAATGAGCAGTTCTTC.

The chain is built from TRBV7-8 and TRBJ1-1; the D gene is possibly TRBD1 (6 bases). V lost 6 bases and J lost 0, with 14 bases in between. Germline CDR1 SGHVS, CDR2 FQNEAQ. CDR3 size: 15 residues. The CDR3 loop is CASSTRGGVNTEAFF. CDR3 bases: TGTGCCAGCAGTACTCGAGGGGGGGTGAACACTGAAGCTTTCTTT. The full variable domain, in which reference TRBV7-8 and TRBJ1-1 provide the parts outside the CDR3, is GAGVSQSPRYKVAKRGQDVALRCDPISGHVSLFWYQQALGQGPEFLTYFQNEAQLDKSGLPSDRFFAERPEGSVSTLKIQRTQQEDSAVYLCASSTRGGVNTEAFFGQGTRLTVV.

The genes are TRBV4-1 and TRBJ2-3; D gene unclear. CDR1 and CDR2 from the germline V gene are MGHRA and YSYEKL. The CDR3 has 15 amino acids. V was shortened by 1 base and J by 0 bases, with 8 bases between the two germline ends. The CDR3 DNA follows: TGCGCCAGCAGCCAAGTCTTGATAAGCACAGATACGCAGTATTTT. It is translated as CASSQVLISTDTQYF.

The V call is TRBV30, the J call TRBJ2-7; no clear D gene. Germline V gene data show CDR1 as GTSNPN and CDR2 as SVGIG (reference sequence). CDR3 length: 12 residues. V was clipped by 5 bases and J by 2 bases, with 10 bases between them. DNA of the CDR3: TGTGCCTGGGCGGACCTTGCCTACGAGCAGTACTTC. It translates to CAWADLAYEQYF.

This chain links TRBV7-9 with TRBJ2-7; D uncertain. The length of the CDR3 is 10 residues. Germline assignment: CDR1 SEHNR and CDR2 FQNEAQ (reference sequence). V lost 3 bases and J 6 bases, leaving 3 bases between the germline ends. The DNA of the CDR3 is TGTGCCAGCAGCTTGATCGAGCAGTACTTC. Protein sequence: CASSLIEQYF.

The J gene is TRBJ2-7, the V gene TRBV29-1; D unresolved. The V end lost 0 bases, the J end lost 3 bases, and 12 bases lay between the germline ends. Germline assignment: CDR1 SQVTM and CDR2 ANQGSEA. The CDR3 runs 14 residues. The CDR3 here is CSVEEGSGLYEQYF. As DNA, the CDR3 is TGCAGCGTTGAAGAGGGATCTGGTCTCTACGAGCAGTACTTC.

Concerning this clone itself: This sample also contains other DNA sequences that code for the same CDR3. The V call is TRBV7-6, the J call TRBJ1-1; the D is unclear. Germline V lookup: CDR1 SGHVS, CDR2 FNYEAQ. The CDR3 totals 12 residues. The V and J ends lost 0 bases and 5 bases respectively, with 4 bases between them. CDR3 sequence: CASSLAGTEAFF. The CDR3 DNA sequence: TGTGCCAGCAGCTTAGCTGGTACTGAAGCTTTCTTT.

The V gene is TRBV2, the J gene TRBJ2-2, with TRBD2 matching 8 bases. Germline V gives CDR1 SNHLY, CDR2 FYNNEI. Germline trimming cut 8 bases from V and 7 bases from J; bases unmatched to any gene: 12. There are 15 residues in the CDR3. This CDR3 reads CASGEGTSSVGELFF. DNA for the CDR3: TGTGCCAGCGGGGAAGGGACTAGTTCTGTCGGGGAGCTGTTTTTT. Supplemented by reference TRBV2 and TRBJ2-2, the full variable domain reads EPEVTQTPSHQVTQMGQEVILRCVPISNHLYFYWYRQILGQKVEFLVSFYNNEISEKSEIFDDQFSVERPDGSNFTLKIRSTKLEDSAMYFCASGEGTSSVGELFFGEGSRLTVL.

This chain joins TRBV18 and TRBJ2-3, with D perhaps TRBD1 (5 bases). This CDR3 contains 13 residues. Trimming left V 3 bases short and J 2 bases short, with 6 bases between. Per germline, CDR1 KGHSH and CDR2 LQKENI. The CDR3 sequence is CASSPTVTDTQYF. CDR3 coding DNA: TGTGCCAGCTCACCGACAGTCACAGATACGCAGTATTTT.

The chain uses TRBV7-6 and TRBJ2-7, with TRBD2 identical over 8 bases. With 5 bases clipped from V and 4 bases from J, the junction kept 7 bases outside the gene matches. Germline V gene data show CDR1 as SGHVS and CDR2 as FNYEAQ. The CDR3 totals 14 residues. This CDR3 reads CASSKKLAEYEQYF. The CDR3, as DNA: TGTGCCAGCAGCAAGAAACTAGCGGAATACGAGCAGTACTTC.

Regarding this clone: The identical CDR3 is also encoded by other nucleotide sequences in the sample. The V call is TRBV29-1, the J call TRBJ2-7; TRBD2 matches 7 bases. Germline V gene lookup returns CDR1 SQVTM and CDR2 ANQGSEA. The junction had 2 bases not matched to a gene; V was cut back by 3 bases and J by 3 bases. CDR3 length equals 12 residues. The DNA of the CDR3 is TGCAGCGTTGATGGCGGGAGCTACGAGCAGTACTTC. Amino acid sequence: CSVDGGSYEQYF.

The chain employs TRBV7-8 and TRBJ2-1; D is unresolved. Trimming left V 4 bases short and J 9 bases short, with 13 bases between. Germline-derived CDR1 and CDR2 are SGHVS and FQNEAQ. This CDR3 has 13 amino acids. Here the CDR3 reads CASSSTYGREQFF. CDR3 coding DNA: TGTGCCAGCAGCTCCACCTACGGCCGTGAGCAGTTCTTC.

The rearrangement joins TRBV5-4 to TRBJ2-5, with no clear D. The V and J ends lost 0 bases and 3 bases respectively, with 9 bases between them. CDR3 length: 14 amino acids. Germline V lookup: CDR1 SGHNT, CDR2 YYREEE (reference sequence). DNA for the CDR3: TGTGCCAGCAGCTTGGGCGGCTTAGAAGAGACCCAGTACTTC. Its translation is CASSLGGLEETQYF.

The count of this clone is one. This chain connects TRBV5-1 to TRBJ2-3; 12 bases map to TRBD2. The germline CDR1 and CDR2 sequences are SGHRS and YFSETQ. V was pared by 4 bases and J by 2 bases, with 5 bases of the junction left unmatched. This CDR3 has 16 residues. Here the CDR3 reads CASSAGLAGFTDTQYF. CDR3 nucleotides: TGCGCCAGCAGCGCCGGACTAGCGGGATTCACAGATACGCAGTATTTT.

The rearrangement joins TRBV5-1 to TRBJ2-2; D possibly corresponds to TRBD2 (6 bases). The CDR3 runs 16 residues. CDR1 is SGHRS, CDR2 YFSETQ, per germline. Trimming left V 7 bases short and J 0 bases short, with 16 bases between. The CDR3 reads CASFPIPGANTGELFF. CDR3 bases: TGCGCCAGCTTCCCAATACCGGGAGCGAACACCGGGGAGCTGTTTTTT.

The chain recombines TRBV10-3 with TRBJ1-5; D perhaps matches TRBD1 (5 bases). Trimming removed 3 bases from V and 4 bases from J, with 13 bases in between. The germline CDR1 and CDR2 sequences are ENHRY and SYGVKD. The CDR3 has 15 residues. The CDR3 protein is CAISDEGRRNQPQHF. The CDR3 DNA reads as TGTGCCATCAGTGATGAGGGGCGTAGAAATCAGCCCCAGCATTTT.

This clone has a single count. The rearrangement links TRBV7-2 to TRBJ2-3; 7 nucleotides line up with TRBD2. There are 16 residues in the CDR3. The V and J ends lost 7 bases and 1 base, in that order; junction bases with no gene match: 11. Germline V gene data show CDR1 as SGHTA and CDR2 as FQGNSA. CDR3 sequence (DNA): TGTGCCAGCAACCCCCCCGCGGGAGAGGGCACAGATACGCAGTATTTT. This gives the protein CASNPPAGEGTDTQYF.

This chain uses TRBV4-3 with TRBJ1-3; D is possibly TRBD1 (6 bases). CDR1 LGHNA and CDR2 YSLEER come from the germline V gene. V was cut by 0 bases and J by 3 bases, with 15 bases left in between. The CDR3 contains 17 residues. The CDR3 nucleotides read TGCGCCAGCAGCCAAGATCGAGGGGGGGGATTTGGAAACACCATATATTTT. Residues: CASSQDRGGGFGNTIYF.

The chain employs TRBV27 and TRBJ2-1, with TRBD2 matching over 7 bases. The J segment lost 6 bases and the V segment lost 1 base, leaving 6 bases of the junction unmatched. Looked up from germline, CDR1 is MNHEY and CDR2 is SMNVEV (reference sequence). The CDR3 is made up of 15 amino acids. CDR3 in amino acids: CASSLYAGVANEQFF. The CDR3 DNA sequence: TGTGCCAGCAGTTTATACGCGGGAGTTGCCAATGAGCAGTTCTTC.

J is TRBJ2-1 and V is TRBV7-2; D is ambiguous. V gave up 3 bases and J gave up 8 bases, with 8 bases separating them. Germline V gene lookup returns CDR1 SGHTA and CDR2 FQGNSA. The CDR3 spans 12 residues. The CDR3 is CASSFPSDEQFF. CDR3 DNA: TGTGCCAGCAGCTTTCCGTCGGATGAGCAGTTCTTC.